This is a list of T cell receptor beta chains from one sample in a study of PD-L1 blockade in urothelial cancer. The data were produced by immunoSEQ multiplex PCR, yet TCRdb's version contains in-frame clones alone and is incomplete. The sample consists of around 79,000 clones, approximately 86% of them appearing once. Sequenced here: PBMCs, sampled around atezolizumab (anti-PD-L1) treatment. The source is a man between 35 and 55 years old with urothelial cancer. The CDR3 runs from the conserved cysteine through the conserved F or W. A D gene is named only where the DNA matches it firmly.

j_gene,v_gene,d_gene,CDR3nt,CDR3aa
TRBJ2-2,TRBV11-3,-,TGTGCCAGCGGATCTAGCGCGAACACCGGGGAGCTGTTTTTT,CASGSSANTGELFF
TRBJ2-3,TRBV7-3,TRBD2,TGTGCCAGCAGCTTAATGGGAGGGGCCACAGATACGCAGTATTTT,CASSLMGGATDTQYF
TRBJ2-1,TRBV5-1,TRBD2,TGCGCCAGCAGCAGACTAGCGACTAGTAATGAGCAGTTCTTC,CASSRLATSNEQFF
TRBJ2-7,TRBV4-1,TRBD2,TGCGCCAGCAGCCCCGGGGGGGGCGAGCAGTACTTC,CASSPGGGEQYF
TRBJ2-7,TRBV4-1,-,TGCGCCAGCAGCCAAGACCCCGGGTTAGTAGATTCCTACGAGCAGTACTTC,CASSQDPGLVDSYEQYF
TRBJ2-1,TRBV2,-,TGTGCCAGCAGTGAAGAGAGACAGCTTTACAATGAGCAGTTCTTC,CASSEERQLYNEQFF
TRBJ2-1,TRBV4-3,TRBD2,TGCGCCAGCAGCCGTGGAGGACTAGCGGGGGACAATGAGCAGTTCTTC,CASSRGGLAGDNEQFF
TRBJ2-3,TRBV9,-,TGTGCCAGCAGCGTATCCCAAGAGAGCACAGATACGCAGTATTTT,CASSVSQESTDTQYF
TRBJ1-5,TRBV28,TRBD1,TGTGCCAGCAGTTTCTCAGGGGGGCATCGGCATTTT,CASSFSGGHRHF
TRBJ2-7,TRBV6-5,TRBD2,TGTGCCAGCACCCCGGCGACTAGCCGCGCCTACGAGCAGTACTTC,CASTPATSRAYEQYF
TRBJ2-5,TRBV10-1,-,TGCGCCAGCAGTGATGGGGGGTTTGCGGAGACCCAGTACTTC,CASSDGGFAETQYF
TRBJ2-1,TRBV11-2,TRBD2,TGTGCCAGCAGCCCGAGACTAGCGGGAACATACAATGAGCAGTTCTTC,CASSPRLAGTYNEQFF
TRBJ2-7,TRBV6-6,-,TGTGCCAGCAGAGTAGCGGCGCCCTCCTACGAGCAGTACTTC,CASRVAAPSYEQYF
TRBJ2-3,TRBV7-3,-,TGTGCCAGCAGCTGGAGGGGGGGTACAGATACGCAGTATTTT,CASSWRGGTDTQYF
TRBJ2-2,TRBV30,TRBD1,TGTGCCTGGAGTAAACAGGGGATCGGGGAGCTGTTTTTT,CAWSKQGIGELFF
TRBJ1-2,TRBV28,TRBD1,TGTGCCGCCCAGGACAGGACTTCTTCTTATGGCTACACCTTC,CAAQDRTSSYGYTF